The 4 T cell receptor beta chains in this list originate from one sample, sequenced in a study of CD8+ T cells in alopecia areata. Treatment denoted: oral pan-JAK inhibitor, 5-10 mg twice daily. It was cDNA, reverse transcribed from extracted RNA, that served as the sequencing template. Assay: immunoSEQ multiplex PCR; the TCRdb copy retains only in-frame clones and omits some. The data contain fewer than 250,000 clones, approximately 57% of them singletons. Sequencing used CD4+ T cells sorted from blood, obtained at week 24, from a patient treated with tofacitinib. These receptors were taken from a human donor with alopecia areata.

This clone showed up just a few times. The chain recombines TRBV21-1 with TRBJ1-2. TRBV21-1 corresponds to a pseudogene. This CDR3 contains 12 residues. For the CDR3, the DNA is TGTGCCATCCCGAGCGGGATGTGTGGCTACACCTTC. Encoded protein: CAIPSGMCGYTF.

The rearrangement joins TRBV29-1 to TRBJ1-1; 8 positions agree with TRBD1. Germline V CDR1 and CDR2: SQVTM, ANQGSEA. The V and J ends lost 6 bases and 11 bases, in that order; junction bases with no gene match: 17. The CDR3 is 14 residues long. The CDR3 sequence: CSVPLQGPRDRAFF. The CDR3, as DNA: TGCAGCGTCCCCTTACAGGGACCCAGGGACAGGGCTTTCTTT.

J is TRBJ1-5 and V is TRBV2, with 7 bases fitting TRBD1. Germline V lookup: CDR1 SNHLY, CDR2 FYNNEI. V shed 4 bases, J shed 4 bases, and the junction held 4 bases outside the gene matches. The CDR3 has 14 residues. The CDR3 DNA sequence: TGTGCCAGCAGTGGGTCAGGGGGTAATCAGCCCCAGCATTTT. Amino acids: CASSGSGGNQPQHF.

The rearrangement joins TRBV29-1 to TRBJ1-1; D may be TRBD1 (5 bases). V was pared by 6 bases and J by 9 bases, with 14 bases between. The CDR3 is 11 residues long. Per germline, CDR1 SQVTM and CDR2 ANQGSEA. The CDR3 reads CSVTRQGKAFF. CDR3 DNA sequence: TGCAGCGTCACTAGGCAGGGAAAAGCTTTCTTT.